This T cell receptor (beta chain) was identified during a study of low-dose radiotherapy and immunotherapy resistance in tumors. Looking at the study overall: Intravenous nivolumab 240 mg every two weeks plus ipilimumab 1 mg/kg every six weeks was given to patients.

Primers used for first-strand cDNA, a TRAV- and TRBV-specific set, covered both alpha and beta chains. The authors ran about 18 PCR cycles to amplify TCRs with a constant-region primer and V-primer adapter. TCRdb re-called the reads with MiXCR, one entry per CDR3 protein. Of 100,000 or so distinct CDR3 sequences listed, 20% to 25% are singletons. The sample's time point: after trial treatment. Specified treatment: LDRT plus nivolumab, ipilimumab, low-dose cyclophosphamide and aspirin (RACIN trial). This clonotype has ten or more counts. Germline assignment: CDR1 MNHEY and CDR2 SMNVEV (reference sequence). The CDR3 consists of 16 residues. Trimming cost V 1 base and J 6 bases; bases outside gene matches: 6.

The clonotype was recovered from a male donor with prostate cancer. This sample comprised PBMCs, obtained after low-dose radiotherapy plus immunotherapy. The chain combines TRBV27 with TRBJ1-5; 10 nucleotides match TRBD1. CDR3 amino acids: CASSLLGQGFVQPQHF. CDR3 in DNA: TGTGCCAGCAGTTTATTGGGACAGGGGTTCGTTCAGCCCCAGCATTTT.